The 2 T cell receptor beta chains presented below share a single source sample, sequenced in a study of OX40 agonist ivuxolimab in advanced cancers. The assay was immunoSEQ multiplex PCR, and TCRdb's table has in-frame clones only and misses some. Among tens of thousands of clones listed, around four fifths were seen once. The material was CD4+ or CD8+ T cells sorted from blood, obtained in a trial of the OX40 agonist ivuxolimab. All receptors derive from an adult with an advanced solid tumor such as melanoma, head and neck, liver or kidney cancer.

J is TRBJ2-5 and V is TRBV5-1; no clear D. Near its end, the DNA agrees better with TRBJ2-7, so the J call may be wrong. This CDR3 has 14 residues. Looked up from germline, CDR1 is SGHRS and CDR2 is YFSETQ. DNA of the CDR3: TGCGCCAGCAGCTTGAGTTCGCAATTGAGCGAGCAGTACTTC. Its protein is CASSLSSQLSEQYF.

V gene TRBV6-5 combines with J gene TRBJ1-1, with D tentatively TRBD1 (6 bases). The CDR3 is made up of 14 amino acids. CDR1 and CDR2 from the germline V gene are MNHEY and SVGAGI. V shed 4 bases and J shed 1 base, with 10 bases lying between them. As DNA, the CDR3 is TGTGCCAGCAGTTTGGAGGGGGGGAACACTGAAGCTTTCTTT. Protein: CASSLEGGNTEAFF.